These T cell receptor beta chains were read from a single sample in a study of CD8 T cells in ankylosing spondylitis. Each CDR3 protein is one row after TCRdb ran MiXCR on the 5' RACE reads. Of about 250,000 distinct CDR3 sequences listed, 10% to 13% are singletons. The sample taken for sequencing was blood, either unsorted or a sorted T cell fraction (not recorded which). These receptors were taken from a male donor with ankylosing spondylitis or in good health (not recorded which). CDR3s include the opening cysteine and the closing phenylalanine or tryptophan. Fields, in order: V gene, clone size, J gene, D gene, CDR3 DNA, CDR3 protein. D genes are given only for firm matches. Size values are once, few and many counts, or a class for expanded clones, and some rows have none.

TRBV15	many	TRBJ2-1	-	TGTGCCACCAGCAGAGAGTTCGTTATGTCGTCCCCTTTTAGCTCCTACAATGAGCAGTTCTTC	CATSREFVMSSPFSSYNEQFF
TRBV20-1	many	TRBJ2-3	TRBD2	TGCAGTGCTCCCCCATTAGCGGGAGCAGATACGCAGTATTTT	CSAPPLAGADTQYF
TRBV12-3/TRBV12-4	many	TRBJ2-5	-	TGTGCCAGCAGTTTGATCCAGGAGACCCAGTACTTC	CASSLIQETQYF
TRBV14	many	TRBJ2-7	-	TGTGCCAGCAGCCAAGATCGGTTAGGGGAGCAGTACTTC	CASSQDRLGEQYF
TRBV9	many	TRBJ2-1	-	TGTGCCAGCAGCGTAGGCGGGGAGCCCTACAATGAGCAGTTCTTC	CASSVGGEPYNEQFF
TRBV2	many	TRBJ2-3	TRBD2	TGTTCGAGCGGGGGACTAGCGTCAGATACGCAGTATTTT	CSSGGLASDTQYF
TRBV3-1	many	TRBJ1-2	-	TGTGCCAGCAGCCCCCTCGGGAGGGGAAACGGCTACACCTTC	CASSPLGRGNGYTF
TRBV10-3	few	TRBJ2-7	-	TGTGCCATCAGTGAGGTCGGAACCTACGAGCAGTACTTC	CAISEVGTYEQYF
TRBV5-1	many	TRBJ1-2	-	TGCGCCAGCAGCTCAACCGGCCAGGGTGGGGATGGCTACACCTTC	CASSSTGQGGDGYTF
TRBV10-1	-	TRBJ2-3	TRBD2	TGCGCCAGCAGTGCCCTAAGCGGGGGACCCACAGATACGCAGTATTTT	CASSALSGGPTDTQYF
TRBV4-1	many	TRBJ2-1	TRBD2	TGCGCCAGCAGCCAAGGTCAAGGGACTATGGCCGATGAGCAGTTCTTC	CASSQGQGTMADEQFF
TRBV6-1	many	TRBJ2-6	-	TGTGCCAGCAGTGATTGGGGATCCTCTGGGGCCAACGTCCTGACTTTC	CASSDWGSSGANVLTF
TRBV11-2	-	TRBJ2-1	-	TGTGCCAGCAACAAGAACCGGGACTCGGATATAAATGAGCAGTTCTTC	CASNKNRDSDINEQFF
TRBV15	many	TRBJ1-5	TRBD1	TGTGCCACCGGACAGGGCCGCCAGGGGCAGCCCCAGCATTTT	CATGQGRQGQPQHF
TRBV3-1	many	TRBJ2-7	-	TGTGCCAGCAGCCAGACCGCCGGAGGGAACGAGCAGTACTTC	CASSQTAGGNEQYF
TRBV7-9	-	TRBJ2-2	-	TGTGCCAGCAGTCATACCCGGGAGTTAGGCACCGGGGAGCTGTTTTTT	CASSHTRELGTGELFF
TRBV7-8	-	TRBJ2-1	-	TGTGCCAGCAGCTTAGGTTTTACAGGAAGGGCCTACAATGAGCAGTTCTTC	CASSLGFTGRAYNEQFF
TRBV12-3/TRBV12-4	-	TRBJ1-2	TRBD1	TGTGCCAGCAGTCTAGCGGACAGGGGGGACGGCTACACCTTC	CASSLADRGDGYTF
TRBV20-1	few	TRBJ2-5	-	TGCAGTGCAACGGGACCGACCTCTGAGACCCAGTACTTC	CSATGPTSETQYF
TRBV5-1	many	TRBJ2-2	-	TGCGCCAGCAGCTTGGCAACGGCCGGGGAGCTGTTTTTT	CASSLATAGELFF
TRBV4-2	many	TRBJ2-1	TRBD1	TGTGCCAGCAGCCAATCCACCAACAGGGGGCGCGACAATGAGCAGTTCTTC	CASSQSTNRGRDNEQFF
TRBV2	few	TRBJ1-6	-	TGTGCCAGCAGGAACAGCCCAAATTCACCCCTCCACTTT	CASRNSPNSPLHF
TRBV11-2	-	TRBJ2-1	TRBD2	TGTGCCAGCAGCTTAGTTGTAGGACTAGCGGCCCACAATGAGCAGTTCTTC	CASSLVVGLAAHNEQFF
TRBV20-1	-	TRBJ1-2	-	TGCAGTGGACAGGCACCTAACTATGGCTACACCTTC	CSGQAPNYGYTF
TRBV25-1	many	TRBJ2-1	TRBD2	TGTGCCAGCAGTGAATTGGGGGACCTTGCGGGGGGTGAGCAGTTCTTC	CASSELGDLAGGEQFF
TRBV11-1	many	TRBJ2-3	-	TGTGCCAGCAGCTTAGTCGGCGGAGATACGCAGTATTTT	CASSLVGGDTQYF
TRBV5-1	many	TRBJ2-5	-	TGCGCCAGCCGCAAACCCCCAGCGGGTGACCAAGAGACCCAGTACTTC	CASRKPPAGDQETQYF
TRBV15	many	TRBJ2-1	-	TGTGCCACCAGAGGGGGGGGTAGGAATGAGCAGTTCTTC	CATRGGGRNEQFF
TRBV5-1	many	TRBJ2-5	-	TGCGCCAGCAGCAACCGGGACTCAAAAGAGACCCAGTACTTC	CASSNRDSKETQYF
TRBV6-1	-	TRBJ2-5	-	TGTGCCAGCAGGATTGCCGGGACGGTAGAGACCCAGTACTTC	CASRIAGTVETQYF
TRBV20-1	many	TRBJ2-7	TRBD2	TGCAGTGCTCCGGGCGCGGGAGGGGACGAGCAGTACTTC	CSAPGAGGDEQYF
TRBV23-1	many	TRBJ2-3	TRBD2	TGCGCCAGCAGTCAACAACTAGCGGTGGGGGCAGATACGCAGTATTTT	CASSQQLAVGADTQYF
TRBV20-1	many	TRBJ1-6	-	TGCAGTGCGGATACAGGGAATTCACCCCTCCACTTT	CSADTGNSPLHF